This TCR beta chain was recovered during a study of blood T cell repertoires in COVID-19 (dated by TCRdb to 2018 to 2020). For the study in its entirety: Collaborator samples came from the United States, Italy and Spain and covered acute and convalescent phases of COVID-19. The prospective study material was composed of cDNA or gDNA derived from T cells, B-cell-depleted T cells, or PBMCs. Subjects who had been exposed to COVID-19, were actively infected with it, or had recovered from it provided the deeply sampled blood TCRbeta repertoires that made up the dataset. The repertoires were released in a freely available public database meant as a resource for research on the immune response to SARS-CoV-2. Samples came from the ongoing ImmuneRACE study (first 160 participants) plus 1,254 subjects from 6 global collaborators. Nearly every sample came with metadata listing a de-identified subject ID, COVID-19 status, age in years and sex. Where available, HLA class I and class II types were taken from metadata supplied by the sample provider and were not determined by assay-based typing. Overall study results and their limits: The amount of clinical and demographic metadata varied by source and participant and was provided uncurated.

Collaborating institutions collected whole blood in K2EDTA tubes following their own protocols. For TCRbeta analysis, collaborators shipped samples in one of three forms: frozen whole blood, isolated PBMCs, or DNA extracted from either of those sample types. Via the germline V gene (reference sequence), CDR1 is SEHNR and CDR2 FQNEAQ. The junction shows trimming of 7 bases on V and 7 bases on J, and the gene matches do not reach 6 bases of it. Measured from the cysteine to the phenylalanine, the CDR3 is 13 residues long. The read is trimmed to its CDR3 DNA, 39 bases read in frame from base 1. As to this clone: Its antigen target is currently unknown. Nothing much larger sits one base from this clone, and base qualities are not available.

The immunoSEQ Assay, a bias-controlled multiplex PCR, was used to amplify TCRbeta CDR3 regions from genomic DNA. The paper's processing steps were these. Within the assay, amplification of reference gene primers was used to estimate how many nucleated cells each sample contained. Sequence reads were collapsed and filtered to measure the absolute abundance of every unique TCRbeta CDR3 rearrangement. For each sample, productive Simpson clonality was calculated as the square root of Simpson's diversity index over productive rearrangements. TCRdb carries this immuneACCESS record with in-frame sequences only. Its versions omit some clonotypes, under half of them owing to an unresolved V gene in the studies checked, with the rest unexplained. V, J and clone size are taken as reported in that table, and D and trimming were inferred from the DNA itself. In this sample the table shows 75,000 to 95,000 clones, approximately 90% of which occur a single time. The leading ten clones occupy about 2.7% of the sample.

The rearrangement joined TRBV7-9 to TRBJ1-2; 10 of the junction bases match TRBD1. The source is a woman over 75 with acute or convalescent COVID-19. Sequencing was carried out using peripheral blood. The nucleotide sequence reads TGTGCCAGCACCACGACAGGGGGCCGTGGCTACACCTTC. This yields the protein CASTTTGGRGYTF.